The 6 T cell receptor beta chains below come from one sample, sequenced in a study of PD-1 blockade in classical Hodgkin lymphoma. All patients relapsed after autologous stem cell transplantation, and brentuximab vedotin exposure varied. Clones were read by immunoSEQ multiplex PCR, and TCRdb kept only the in-frame ones, dropping some. This table has more than 140,000 clones, under 85% appearing once. Here the sequenced sample was peripheral blood mononuclear cells (PBMCs), taken before the second cycle of nivolumab. These receptors all stem from a human donor with classical Hodgkin lymphoma.

This chain joins TRBV7-2 and TRBJ1-1; 8 nucleotides align to TRBD1. Germline CDR1 SGHTA, CDR2 FQGNSA. The CDR3 is made up of 14 amino acids. V shed 5 bases and J 4 bases; nucleotides not matched to a gene: 6. CDR3 DNA sequence: TGTGCCAGCAGCGTGCGACAGGGGCGCACTGAAGCTTTCTTT. Protein sequence: CASSVRQGRTEAFF.

The chain recombines TRBV5-1 with TRBJ1-2; no firm D call. Germline V gene lookup returns CDR1 SGHRS and CDR2 YFSETQ. Trimming pared 4 bases from V and 1 base from J, leaving 11 bases between. The length of the CDR3 is 14 residues. For the CDR3, the DNA is TGCGCCAGCAGCCCCCTGCCGATTAACTATGGCTACACCTTC. Amino acid sequence: CASSPLPINYGYTF. Full variable domain (missing parts from reference TRBV5-1 and TRBJ1-2): KAGVTQTPRYLIKTRGQQVTLSCSPISGHRSVSWYQQTPGQGLQFLFEYFSETQRNKGNFPGRFSGRQFSNSRSEMNVSTLELGDSALYLCASSPLPINYGYTFGSGTRLTVV.

In DNA, the CDR3 is TGCAGCGTTGAAGATCTAAGGGGTTCCGGCTACGAGCAGTACTTC. Protein product: CSVEDLRGSGYEQYF. The V and J genes are TRBV29-1 and TRBJ2-7, with D possibly matching TRBD1 (5 bases). Trimming took 0 bases from V and 3 from J, leaving 15 bases between them. This CDR3 region has 15 residues. CDR1 is SQVTM and CDR2 is ANQGSEA in the germline V gene.

The J gene is TRBJ1-6, the V gene TRBV5-1, with D possibly being TRBD1 (5 bases). V dropped 3 bases and J dropped 6 bases, with 13 bases sitting between them. The germline V gene has CDR1 SGHRS and CDR2 YFSETQ. This CDR3 has 15 amino acids. The CDR3 nucleotides read TGCGCCAGCAGCTCATTCCAGGGCACTAATTCACCCCTCCACTTT. Its translation is CASSSFQGTNSPLHF.

The chain is built from TRBV7-2 and TRBJ2-3; 14 bases are a match to TRBD2. Germline trimming cut 0 bases from V and 7 bases from J; bases unmatched to any gene: 3. CDR1 and CDR2 (germline): SGHTA, FQGNSA. The CDR3 covers 16 residues. The CDR3 DNA follows: TGTGCCAGCAGCTTAGCAGGACTAGCGGGAGGCCATACGCAGTATTTT. Translating gives CASSLAGLAGGHTQYF.

The J gene is TRBJ1-3, the V gene TRBV6-5; perhaps TRBD1 as D (5 bases). The CDR3 sequence is 12 residues long. Germline CDR1 is MNHEY and CDR2 is SVGAGI. V was cut by 7 bases and J by 1 base, with 5 bases left in between. Here the CDR3 reads CASKGSGNTIYF. DNA of the CDR3: TGTGCCAGCAAGGGGTCTGGAAACACCATATATTTT.